The rows below give T cell receptor beta chains drawn from one sample of a study of identical twins. TCRdb reprocessed the 5' RACE reads via MiXCR and lists one record per CDR3 protein. This sample has some 660,000 distinct CDR3 sequences, with less than 10% found just once. The same data also contributed to another study, on yellow fever vaccine responses in identical twins.

What was sequenced was PBMCs. The receptors stem from a woman under 30 in good health. The CDR3 runs from the conserved cysteine through the conserved F or W. D genes are given only for firm matches. Clone size is shown for a subset of rows, as once, few, many or a class of expanded clone.

V gene	clone size	J gene	D gene	CDR3 DNA	CDR3 protein
TRBV10-3	many	TRBJ1-5	NA	TGTGCCATCAGTGAGTCGCGGGACGGAGATCAGCCCCAGCATTTT	CAISESRDGDQPQHF
TRBV7-2	NA	TRBJ1-5	NA	TGTGCCAGCAGCTTGTGGATTGATCAGCCCCAGCATTTT	CASSLWIDQPQHF
TRBV2	NA	TRBJ2-5	TRBD2	TGTGCCAGGACCGGGACTAGCGGGGGGCCTCAAGAGACCCAGTACTTC	CARTGTSGGPQETQYF
TRBV12-3/TRBV12-4	many	TRBJ2-2	NA	TGTGCCAGCAGTCCACTACAGAACACCGGGGAGCTGTTTTTT	CASSPLQNTGELFF
TRBV6-1	few	TRBJ2-1	TRBD2	TGTGCCAGCAACGGACGAGCTAGCGGGGGGTCGAACAATGAGCAGTTCTTC	CASNGRASGGSNNEQFF
TRBV5-1	NA	TRBJ2-2	TRBD2	TGCGCCAGCATAGGGAGCGGGAGCACCGGGGAGCTGTTTTTT	CASIGSGSTGELFF
TRBV7-8	NA	TRBJ2-7	NA	TGTGCCAGCAGCTTTTTCGGTCACGGAGGGGGCGACGAGCAGTACTTC	CASSFFGHGGGDEQYF
TRBV10-2	few	TRBJ2-2	NA	TGCGCCAGCACCCTCCCCCGCAGACAGAGCGGGGAGCTGTTTTTT	CASTLPRRQSGELFF
TRBV7-2	NA	TRBJ2-4	NA	TGTGCCAGCAGCCCTGTAAAAAACATTCAGTACTTC	CASSPVKNIQYF
TRBV27	few	TRBJ1-2	TRBD1	TGTGCCAGCAGTTACCGCACAGGGGACTATGGCTACACCTTC	CASSYRTGDYGYTF
TRBV9	NA	TRBJ1-1	NA	TGTGCCAGCAGCGTAGTCGGGCAGAACACTGAAGCTTTCTTT	CASSVVGQNTEAFF
TRBV5-1	NA	TRBJ1-5	NA	TGCGCCAGCAGCTTGGAACCAGGGATAGGACAGCCCCAGCATTTT	CASSLEPGIGQPQHF
TRBV4-3	few	TRBJ2-2	TRBD2	TGCGCCAGCAGCCAAGAAGCGGGGGCGAACACCGGGGAGCTGTTTTTT	CASSQEAGANTGELFF
TRBV10-2	NA	TRBJ2-7	TRBD1	TGCGCCAGCATCCTGGGACAGGGGCCCTACGAGCAGTACTTC	CASILGQGPYEQYF
TRBV6-5	NA	TRBJ2-7	NA	TGTGCCAGCAGTTATGACTACACTGACAGCGCCTACGAGCAGTACTTC	CASSYDYTDSAYEQYF
TRBV4-1	NA	TRBJ2-7	TRBD1	TGCGCCAGCAGCTCGACAGGGTTC	CASSSTGF
TRBV9	once	TRBJ2-7	TRBD1	TGTGCCAGCAGCGTAGGACAGGGGCGCTACGAGCAGTACTTC	CASSVGQGRYEQYF
TRBV20-1	NA	TRBJ2-3	NA	TGCAGTGCTAGAGACCCTAGCTCCACAGATACGCAGTATTTT	CSARDPSSTDTQYF
TRBV10-3	NA	TRBJ2-7	NA	TGTGCCATCACTAAGAGCCCGGGAGATTGGGAGCAGTACTTC	CAITKSPGDWEQYF
TRBV7-6	NA	TRBJ1-1	NA	TGTGCCAGCAGCTTAGCGCGTGGGTCTGAAGCTTTCTTT	CASSLARGSEAFF
TRBV7-9	many	TRBJ2-1	NA	TGTGCCAGCAGCCCGCCCTCCAGACCGAACAATGAGCAGTTCTTC	CASSPPSRPNNEQFF
TRBV28	few	TRBJ1-2	NA	TGTGCCAGCAGTTTAGAGGGGCACTATGGCTACACCTTC	CASSLEGHYGYTF
TRBV5-1	few	TRBJ2-7	NA	TGCGCCAGCAGCTTGACAATGGCGGCCTACGAGCAGTACTTC	CASSLTMAAYEQYF
TRBV27	few	TRBJ1-5	NA	TGTGCCAGCAGTTTAACGGGGCGGGAGGGCAATCAGCCCCAGCATTTT	CASSLTGREGNQPQHF
TRBV6-6	few	TRBJ1-5	NA	TGTGCCAGCAGCCGGGACGAGCGGCCCCAGCATTTT	CASSRDERPQHF
TRBV29-1	NA	TRBJ2-1	TRBD1	TGCAGCGTTGACAGGGACAGGGTCAATGAGCAGTTCTTC	CSVDRDRVNEQFF
TRBV4-3	many	TRBJ2-2	TRBD2	TGCGCCAGCAGCCCGACTGCGGGGGGATACACCGGGGAGCTGTTTTTT	CASSPTAGGYTGELFF
TRBV5-6	many	TRBJ2-1	NA	TGTGCCAGCAGCTTGTTAGCGTCCGCGGCCTACAATGAGCAGTTCTTC	CASSLLASAAYNEQFF
TRBV29-1	few	TRBJ2-1	NA	TGCAGCGTACGGTCGAAAAGCTCCTACAATGAGCAGTTCTTC	CSVRSKSSYNEQFF
TRBV6-1	few	TRBJ2-1	TRBD1	TGTGCCAGCAGTCGACAGGGAGCCGTGGTAAATGAGCAGTTCTTC	CASSRQGAVVNEQFF
TRBV20-1	few	TRBJ2-5	TRBD2	TGCAGTGCTAGTAGCGGGGTTTGGGAGACCCAGTACTTC	CSASSGVWETQYF
TRBV7-9	many	TRBJ1-4	NA	TGTGCCAGCAGCTTGGGGACGTTAGAAAAACTGTTTTTT	CASSLGTLEKLFF
TRBV4-3	many	TRBJ2-7	NA	TGCGCCAGCAGCCAAACAGGGATGGCAGTAGCCGAGCAGTACTTC	CASSQTGMAVAEQYF
TRBV6-5	NA	TRBJ2-7	TRBD1	TGTGCCAGCAGTTATGGGCAGGGGGACAGCTCCTACGAGCAGTACTTC	CASSYGQGDSSYEQYF
TRBV10-3	many	TRBJ1-5	TRBD1	TGTGCCATCAGTTTACAGGGGGGGAATCAGCCCCAGCATTTT	CAISLQGGNQPQHF
TRBV7-8	NA	TRBJ2-7	NA	TGTGCCAGCACCGGGACGGGCTACGAGCAGTACTTC	CASTGTGYEQYF
TRBV20-1	few	TRBJ2-7	TRBD2	TGCAGTGCTAGAGGAGGGACTAGCGGACCCTACGAGCAGTACTTC	CSARGGTSGPYEQYF
TRBV2	many	TRBJ2-1	NA	TGTGCCAGCAGCCCGCGGGGCGGGAATCGGCATGAGCAGTTCTTC	CASSPRGGNRHEQFF
TRBV6-1	few	TRBJ2-2	NA	TGTGCCAGCCGGGACTTTGGTGAAGGCGGGGAGCTGTTTTTT	CASRDFGEGGELFF
TRBV7-6	NA	TRBJ2-1	TRBD1	TGTGCCAGCAGCACCACCCAGGGACAGGGTGGGAATGAGCAGTTCTTC	CASSTTQGQGGNEQFF
TRBV5-1	NA	TRBJ2-5	NA	TGCGCCAGCAGCTTGGGTCTTCAGGGTCGAGAGACCCAGTACTTC	CASSLGLQGRETQYF
TRBV6-4	NA	TRBJ2-2	NA	TGTGCCAGCAGCGCCGAGGACAGCCGGAACACCGGGGAGCTGTTTTTT	CASSAEDSRNTGELFF
TRBV11-2	NA	TRBJ2-1	NA	TGTGCCAGCGCGGGGACTTTTGCTGGGGGGAATGAGCAGTTCTTC	CASAGTFAGGNEQFF
TRBV9	NA	TRBJ2-7	NA	TGTGCCAGCAGCTCCCGCTTAGGGAGCTCCTACGAGCAGTACTTC	CASSSRLGSSYEQYF
TRBV6-2/TRBV6-3	few	TRBJ2-7	TRBD1	TGTGCCAGCAGTTCCCCTAGGACAGGCCTTACCTACGAGCAGTACTTC	CASSSPRTGLTYEQYF
TRBV27	NA	TRBJ2-2	TRBD2	TGTGCCAGCTTCGGGACTAGCGGGAGACCCGGGGAGCTGTTTTTT	CASFGTSGRPGELFF
TRBV6-2/TRBV6-3	many	TRBJ2-5	NA	TGTGCCAGCGTGGTCTCCCCACAAGAGACCCAGTACTTC	CASVVSPQETQYF
TRBV7-3	NA	TRBJ2-2	TRBD1	TGTGCCAGCAGCCCAGGGGGGACAGGTACCGGGGAGCTGTTTTTT	CASSPGGTGTGELFF
TRBV7-9	few	TRBJ1-1	TRBD1	TGTGCCAGCAGCTTAGTGCGTCGGCAGGGGGCAAATGAAGCTTTCTTT	CASSLVRRQGANEAFF
TRBV18	few	TRBJ2-3	TRBD2	TGTGCCAGCTCAGCGCGGGAGAGGACGCAGTATTTT	CASSARERTQYF
TRBV29-1	few	TRBJ2-7	NA	TGCAGCGTTGTGAGTGGGAGAGGCGAGCAGTACTTC	CSVVSGRGEQYF
TRBV13	few	TRBJ2-1	TRBD1	TGTGCCAGCAGCTTAGGCCTTCTCGGGACAGGTAACAATGAGCAGTTCTTC	CASSLGLLGTGNNEQFF
TRBV19	once	TRBJ2-3	TRBD1	TGTGCCAGTACGGACAGGGGGTACACAGATACGCAGTATTTT	CASTDRGYTDTQYF
TRBV30	few	TRBJ2-1	NA	TGTGCCTGGAGTGTGGGCGGCTCCTACAATGAGCAGTTCTTC	CAWSVGGSYNEQFF
TRBV19	NA	TRBJ2-1	TRBD2	TGTGCCAGTGCCCCACTAGCGGGGGGGCCAAATGAGCAGTTCTTC	CASAPLAGGPNEQFF
TRBV28	many	TRBJ2-2	NA	TGTGCCAGCAGTTTATGGGACAACACCGGGGAGCTGTTTTTT	CASSLWDNTGELFF